The rows below give T cell receptor beta chains drawn from one sample of a study of OX40 agonist ivuxolimab in advanced cancers. Profiled with immunoSEQ multiplex PCR; TCRdb holds only in-frame clones, not every one. Among about 46,000 clones listed, over 75% were seen once. The source material was CD4+ or CD8+ T cells sorted from blood, sampled in a trial of the OX40 agonist ivuxolimab. Every receptor here comes from an adult with an advanced solid tumor such as melanoma, head and neck, liver or kidney cancer. CDR3s include the opening cysteine and the closing phenylalanine or tryptophan. The order of the fields is V gene, clone size, J gene, D gene, CDR3 DNA, CDR3 protein. The D gene is left open where the match is weak. Expanded clones are given a class, and other clones once, few, many or no size at all.

>TRBV6-1|NA|TRBJ2-4|TRBD1
TGTGCCAGCTACGGACAGGGGGCCGGCAAAAACATTCAGTACTTC
CASYGQGAGKNIQYF
>TRBV7-6|NA|TRBJ2-3|NA
TGTGCCAGCAGCTTAGGGGGTCGGTCAGGAGATACGCAGTATTTT
CASSLGGRSGDTQYF
>TRBV29-1|NA|TRBJ2-3|NA
TGCAGCGTTGAGTTGAGGGAGAAAGGGACAGATACGCAGTATTTT
CSVELREKGTDTQYF
>TRBV15|few|TRBJ2-5|TRBD1
TGTGCCACCAGCCTCCAGGACAGGGAAGAAGAGACCCAGTACTTC
CATSLQDREEETQYF
>TRBV30|NA|TRBJ1-2|NA
TGTGCCTGGAGTGTTGAGGGTTTCGGGCTTAACTATGGCTACACCTTC
CAWSVEGFGLNYGYTF
>TRBV7-9|NA|TRBJ2-7|NA
TGTGCCAGCAGCTTGGGGGACGGAGGCGAGCAGTACTTC
CASSLGDGGEQYF
>TRBV7-3|NA|TRBJ2-1|TRBD2
TGTGCCAGCAGCCTGGGGACTAGCGGGAGGATTTCCTACAATGAGCAGTTCTTC
CASSLGTSGRISYNEQFF
>TRBV6-5|NA|TRBJ1-2|NA
TGTGCCAGCAGTTACGGAGAGGACTATGGCTACACCTTC
CASSYGEDYGYTF
>TRBV7-9|NA|TRBJ1-1|NA
TGTGCCAGCAGCTTAGCGCAACCGGGCCTAGCTTTCTTT
CASSLAQPGLAFF
>TRBV27|once|TRBJ2-3|NA
TGTGCCAGCAGTCCGACCACAGATACGCAGTATTTT
CASSPTTDTQYF
>TRBV5-6|NA|TRBJ1-6|NA
TGTGCCAGCAGCGTGGGGCCGGGTCCGCTCCACTTT
CASSVGPGPLHF
>TRBV2|once|TRBJ1-2|NA
TGTGCCAGCAAAGGATATGGCTACACCTTC
CASKGYGYTF
>TRBV6-6|NA|TRBJ1-4|NA
TGTGCCAGTACCCTAGGAGGGGTCAATGAAAAACTGTTTTTT
CASTLGGVNEKLFF
>TRBV11-2|NA|TRBJ2-7|TRBD1
TGTGCCAGCACCAGGGTAGGGACAGACCCCTACGAGCAGTACTTC
CASTRVGTDPYEQYF
>TRBV6-6|NA|TRBJ1-4|NA
TGTGCCAGCAGTTTGGACACGGTGAATGAAAAACTGTTTTTT
CASSLDTVNEKLFF
>TRBV13|NA|TRBJ2-3|NA
TGTGCCAGCAAGGGAGGGGGACGCACAGATACGCAGTATTTT
CASKGGGRTDTQYF
>TRBV6-1|NA|TRBJ2-1|NA
TGTGCCAGCAGTGAATATCAACTAGCCACAAACAATGAGCAGTTCTTC
CASSEYQLATNNEQFF
>TRBV6-6|NA|TRBJ2-7|TRBD2
TGTGCCAGCAGTCCCGGGACTAGCGCCAGTTACGAGCAGTACTTC
CASSPGTSASYEQYF
>TRBV19|NA|TRBJ1-1|NA
TGTGCCAGTAGTATCAATTTGGGGGTGAACACTGAAGCTTTCTTT
CASSINLGVNTEAFF
>TRBV7-7|NA|TRBJ1-1|NA
TGTGCCAGCAGCCATATCGAACCAGGGAACACTGAAGCTTTCTTT
CASSHIEPGNTEAFF
>TRBV14|NA|TRBJ1-2|NA
TGTGCCAGCAGCCCTTCGACCGACCGCAGGGATTCACATGGCTACACCTTC
CASSPSTDRRDSHGYTF
>TRBV19|NA|TRBJ1-6|TRBD1
TGTGCCAGTAGTATAGGACAGGGTTTTCGTTCACCCCTCCACTTT
CASSIGQGFRSPLHF
>TRBV5-4|NA|TRBJ1-1|NA
TGTGCCAGCAGCTTGGAGGCAGGGGAAGCTTTCTTT
CASSLEAGEAFF
>TRBV28|NA|TRBJ1-1|NA
TGTGCCAGCAGTTTGGGGGGTCCGGGCACTGAAGCTTTCTTT
CASSLGGPGTEAFF